This is a list of T cell receptor beta chains from one sample in a study of cytomegalovirus exposure and HLA in healthy donors. Libraries were prepared by immunoSEQ multiplex PCR; TCRdb keeps only in-frame clonotypes and omits some of them. Among 90,000 to 130,000 clones listed, 65% to 75% were seen once. Material for sequencing was PBMCs. These receptors came from a man younger than 45 in good health and CMV-seropositive. The CDR3 runs from the conserved cysteine through the conserved F or W. D genes are given only for firm matches.

v_call	cdr3_length	d_call	j_call	cdr3_aa
TRBV7-9	14	NA	TRBJ1-1	CASSFNAGNTEAFF
TRBV5-4	14	NA	TRBJ2-1	CASSAKQGMNEQFF
TRBV2	16	NA	TRBJ1-2	CASNTGRGERDYGYTF
TRBV11-2	14	TRBD2	TRBJ2-5	CASSLGLAGWEQYF
TRBV2	15	NA	TRBJ1-5	CASTRERGGNQPQHF
TRBV6-1	12	NA	TRBJ2-2	CASSEFPGELFF
TRBV5-1	14	NA	TRBJ1-1	CASSAGLPATEAFF
TRBV28	12	NA	TRBJ1-1	CASLVRNTEAFF
TRBV21-1	13	NA	TRBJ2-7	CASSQGGGYEQYF
TRBV5-6	15	TRBD2	TRBJ2-3	CASSLVSGGAATQYF
TRBV5-1	16	NA	TRBJ2-3	CASSLGIGARTDTQYF
TRBV5-1	15	NA	TRBJ1-2	CASSLGGTCFYGYTF
TRBV6-5	13	NA	TRBJ1-1	CASRDMGGRWAFF
TRBV6-1	14	TRBD1	TRBJ1-1	CASRRDRGHTEAFF
TRBV5-1	16	NA	TRBJ2-5	CASSLEGRGSWETQYF
TRBV6-5	15	NA	TRBJ1-5	CASSYSVGAVSSQHF
TRBV5-1	14	TRBD1	TRBJ2-3	CASSLGDSTDTQYF
TRBV10-1	14	NA	TRBJ2-1	CASSDQGGYNEQFF
TRBV14	14	TRBD1	TRBJ1-3	CASRRTGSGNTIYF
TRBV5-1	16	NA	TRBJ2-5	CASSLGEEGREETQYF
TRBV5-4	14	NA	TRBJ2-7	CASSLVGQSYEQYF
TRBV6-1	15	NA	TRBJ1-1	CASSETMGGYTEAFF
TRBV7-2	15	TRBD1	TRBJ2-1	CASSPDRGFYNEQFF
TRBV9	13	TRBD1	TRBJ1-6	CASRATGDSPLHF
TRBV4-3	15	NA	TRBJ2-5	CASSQVGRDQETQYF
TRBV27	16	TRBD1	TRBJ2-5	CASSLRDRGSQETQYF
TRBV14	16	TRBD1	TRBJ1-2	CASSQDLGQGNYGYTF
TRBV2	13	NA	TRBJ1-1	CASRLNRDTEAFF
TRBV7-9	15	TRBD1	TRBJ2-1	CASSLARGLDNEQFF
TRBV9	14	TRBD1	TRBJ1-1	CASSADRGHTEAFF
TRBV30	17	TRBD2	TRBJ2-2	CAWTGLAGGPEAGELFF
TRBV4-2	13	NA	TRBJ2-3	CASSQDKATTQYF
TRBV7-9	16	NA	TRBJ2-1	CASSPIQVLLNNEQFF
TRBV11-2	14	TRBD1	TRBJ1-2	CASSLGTGGYGYTF
TRBV6-5	13	NA	TRBJ1-5	CASSSLADQPQHF
TRBV9	15	NA	TRBJ2-2	CASSVVGGDTGELFF
TRBV5-1	16	TRBD1	TRBJ2-1	CASSPHTGDPYNEQFF
TRBV6-1	13	NA	TRBJ1-6	CASSDWLNSPLHF
TRBV29-1	12	TRBD1	TRBJ1-1	CSARTGVEKAFF
TRBV5-1	15	TRBD2	TRBJ2-1	CASSFGTSGYNEQFF
TRBV28	13	NA	TRBJ1-6	CASSSPSPSPLHF